A single sample gave rise to the 8 T cell receptor beta chains below, sequenced in a study of blood T cell repertoires in COVID-19. Assay used: immunoSEQ multiplex PCR; TCRdb lists only in-frame clones, some missing. The repertoire holds some 45,000 clones, 88% seen once, with more than 2% in the top ten. The sample consisted of peripheral blood. These receptors were taken from a human donor in a cohort sampled during active COVID-19.

V usage is TRBV11-3 and J usage is TRBJ2-3; 7 positions match TRBD2. The CDR3 consists of 16 residues. Trimming removed 2 bases from V and 2 bases from J; junction bases left unmatched: 7. Germline values: CDR1 SGHNT, CDR2 YENEEA. The CDR3 region has the DNA TGTGCCAGCAGCTTAAACGCGGGGGTTGTCACAGATACGCAGTATTTT. This codes for CASSLNAGVVTDTQYF. The whole variable domain, remainder taken from reference TRBV11-3 and TRBJ2-3, is EAGVVQSPRYKIIEKKQPVAFWCNPISGHNTLYWYLQNLGQGPELLIRYENEEAVDDSQLPKDRFSAERLKGVDSTLKIQPAELGDSAVYLCASSLNAGVVTDTQYFGPGTRLTVL.

The chain is built from TRBV5-1 and TRBJ2-6, with 7 positions matching TRBD1. The CDR3 sequence is 17 residues long. With V trimmed by 4 bases and J by 0 bases, 7 bases remained unmatched. The germline V gene has CDR1 SGHRS and CDR2 YFSETQ. In DNA, the CDR3 is TGCGCCAGCAGCATGACAGGGACGGCCTCTGGGGCCAACGTCCTGACTTTC. This gives the protein CASSMTGTASGANVLTF.

V usage is TRBV9 and J usage is TRBJ2-3, with D tentatively TRBD1 (5 bases). V was trimmed by 3 bases and J by 2 bases, leaving 10 bases between them. This CDR3 has 14 residues. In germline, CDR1 is SGDLS, CDR2 YYNGEE. The CDR3 region has the DNA TGTGCCAGCAGCGGACAGAATTCCACAGATACGCAGTATTTT. Amino acids: CASSGQNSTDTQYF.

J is TRBJ2-2 and V is TRBV5-1; possibly TRBD1 for D (6 bases). The ends were cut back, 5 bases at V and 1 base at J, with 15 bases in the middle. Germline CDR1 and CDR2: SGHRS and YFSETQ. This CDR3 is built from 16 residues. The CDR3 loop reads CASRTGGQGNTGELFF. In nucleotides, the CDR3 is TGCGCCAGCAGGACAGGTGGGCAGGGGAACACCGGGGAGCTGTTTTTT.

The chain employs TRBV5-1 and TRBJ1-4; TRBD1 might be the D (6 bases). Germline V gene sequence: CDR1 SGHRS, CDR2 YFSETQ. Trimming removed 2 bases at V and 5 bases at J, with 10 bases between. This CDR3 has 14 residues. CDR3 sequence (DNA): TGCGCCAGCAGCTTCGGGCAGGGGAATGAAAAACTGTTTTTT. Protein: CASSFGQGNEKLFF.

The chain recombines TRBV27 with TRBJ2-7; 8 bases map to TRBD1. CDR1 is MNHEY and CDR2 is SMNVEV in the germline V gene (reference sequence). There are 16 residues in the CDR3. J was trimmed by 5 bases and V by 3 bases; bases with no gene match: 12. The CDR3 loop is CASSLYYRGTGNEQYF. CDR3 DNA: TGTGCCAGCAGTTTGTATTACAGGGGGACGGGAAACGAGCAGTACTTC.

The chain combines TRBV5-1 with TRBJ1-3; 7 nucleotides align to TRBD1. V shed 2 bases and J 0 bases; nucleotides not matched to a gene: 8. Germline CDR1 and CDR2: SGHRS and YFSETQ. The CDR3 spans 17 residues. The CDR3 nucleotides read TGCGCCAGCAGCTTACTGGACAGGCAAAGCTCTGGAAACACCATATATTTT. Encoded protein: CASSLLDRQSSGNTIYF.

The chain is built from TRBV3-1 (or the pseudogene TRBV3-2) and TRBJ1-5; unclear D gene. This CDR3 is built from 14 residues. CDR1 is LGHDT and CDR2 is YNNKEL in the germline V gene (reference sequence). Trimming removed 1 base at V and 6 bases at J, with 10 bases between. CDR3 protein: CASSQVEGTQPQHF. The CDR3 nucleotides are TGTGCCAGCAGCCAAGTGGAGGGCACTCAGCCCCAGCATTTT.